These 23 T cell receptor beta chains originate from one sample sequenced in a study of cytomegalovirus exposure and HLA in healthy donors. Primers: 60 Vbeta forward and 13 Jbeta reverse. Measured with immunoSEQ multiplex PCR; TCRdb has only the in-frame clones, and not every one. The sample lists some 65,000 clones; around four fifths were seen once. The specimen was PBMCs. These receptors all come from a girl aged 5-17 years in good health and CMV-seropositive.

J is TRBJ2-5 and V is TRBV28, with TRBD2 matching 7 bases. After removal of 8 bases from V and 1 base from J, the junction contained 4 bases not matched to a gene. The germline V gene has CDR1 MDHEN and CDR2 SYDVKM. CDR3 size: 13 residues. The CDR3 spells CASGRETQETQYF. The CDR3 bases are TGTGCCAGCGGGCGGGAGACCCAAGAGACCCAGTACTTC.

The J gene is TRBJ2-5, the V gene TRBV25-1; D may be TRBD2 (6 bases). Germline V CDR1 and CDR2: MGHDK, SYGVNS. V shed 7 bases and J shed 1 base, with 13 bases lying between them. This CDR3 has 14 residues. Here the CDR3 reads CASNGLASQETQYF. CDR3 bases: TGTGCCAGCAATGGGCTAGCGTCCCAAGAGACCCAGTACTTC. Filled out from reference TRBV25-1 and TRBJ2-5, the complete variable domain reads EADIYQTPRYLVIGTGKKITLECSQTMGHDKMYWYQQDPGMELHLIHYSYGVNSTEKGDLSSESTVSRIRTEHFPLTLESARPSHTSQYLCASNGLASQETQYFGPGTRLLVL.

The chain joins TRBV30 to TRBJ2-7, with 7 bases fitting TRBD1. From germline, CDR1 is GTSNPN and CDR2 SVGIG (reference sequence). V gave up 0 bases and J gave up 0 bases; unmatched junction bases: 2. The CDR3 is 14 residues long. DNA for the CDR3: TGTGCCTGGAGTGTCCACAGGGGCTCCTACGAGCAGTACTTC. It specifies CAWSVHRGSYEQYF. The full variable domain, rest sourced from reference TRBV30 and TRBJ2-7, is SQTIHQWPATLVQPVGSPLSLECTVEGTSNPNLYWYRQAAGRGLQLLFYSVGIGQISSEVPQNLSASRPQDRQFILSSKKLLLSDSGFYLCAWSVHRGSYEQYFGPGTRLTVT.

The chain recombines TRBV5-1 with TRBJ2-5, with 7 bases matching TRBD2. The junction had 9 bases not matched to a gene; V was cut back by 6 bases and J by 1 base. CDR3 length: 15 amino acids. Germline V gene lookup returns CDR1 SGHRS and CDR2 YFSETQ. CDR3 in DNA: TGCGCCAGCAAGATTATGCTAGCGGTCCAAGAGACCCAGTACTTC. Translation: CASKIMLAVQETQYF.

This chain connects TRBV5-4 to TRBJ2-1, with 7 bases that match TRBD2. Trimming took 4 bases from V and 6 from J; bases not matched to a gene: 10. There are 15 residues in the CDR3. From germline, CDR1 is SGHNT and CDR2 YYREEE (reference sequence). CDR3: CASSPSGRVGNEQFF. DNA of the CDR3: TGTGCCAGCAGCCCGTCTGGGAGGGTCGGCAATGAGCAGTTCTTC.

The chain has TRBV7-6 and TRBJ1-2; 7 positions match TRBD1. The length of the CDR3 is 14 residues. The trim removed 5 bases at V and 8 bases at J, leaving 11 bases unmatched. Germline CDR1 is SGHVS and CDR2 is FNYEAQ. The CDR3 loop is CASSALQGRKGYTF. CDR3 DNA sequence: TGTGCCAGCAGCGCACTACAGGGGAGGAAAGGCTACACCTTC. Together with reference TRBV7-6 and TRBJ1-2, the CDR3 gives the full variable domain: GAGVSQSPRYKVTKRGQDVALRCDPISGHVSLYWYRQALGQGPEFLTYFNYEAQQDKSGLPNDRFSAERPEGSISTLTIQRTEQRDSAMYRCASSALQGRKGYTFGSGTRLTVV.

The chain uses TRBV14 and TRBJ2-1; TRBD1 might be the D (6 bases). This CDR3 has 18 amino acids. From germline, CDR1 is SGHDN and CDR2 FVKESK. The V gene lost 4 bases and the J gene lost 0 bases, with 19 bases spanning the gap. Written as DNA, the CDR3 is TGTGCCAGCAGCCGAAATCCCCGGGACAAACTCTCCTACAATGAGCAGTTCTTC. This encodes CASSRNPRDKLSYNEQFF.

The chain recombines TRBV5-1 with TRBJ2-7; D is uncertain. V gave up 4 bases and J gave up 3 bases, with 5 bases separating them. Germline V CDR1 and CDR2: SGHRS, YFSETQ. This CDR3 has 11 amino acids. CDR3 sequence (DNA): TGCGCCAGCAGCGCGGACTACGAGCAGTACTTC. Residues: CASSADYEQYF.

This chain joins TRBV27 and TRBJ1-4; no firm D call. The CDR3 is 12 residues long. Germline V gives CDR1 MNHEY, CDR2 SMNVEV (reference sequence). Trimming took off 2 bases at V and 8 bases at J, with 6 bases between the two ends. The CDR3 nucleotides read TGTGCCAGCAGTTTAGGAGGGGAAAAACTGTTTTTT. Amino acids: CASSLGGEKLFF.

The rearrangement uses TRBV2 and TRBJ1-1; D not resolved. The CDR3 length is 16 residues. CDR1 SNHLY and CDR2 FYNNEI come from the germline V gene. V gave up 5 bases and J gave up 3 bases, with 19 bases separating them. For the CDR3, the DNA is TGTGCCAGCAGTCGCCGCGGGGTAAGACGGTACACTGAAGCTTTCTTT. Protein product: CASSRRGVRRYTEAFF.

This chain uses TRBV4-3 with TRBJ2-1; D is perhaps TRBD2 (6 bases). Trimming removed 0 bases at V and 8 bases at J, with 14 bases between. CDR3 length: 15 amino acids. Germline assignment: CDR1 LGHNA and CDR2 YSLEER. DNA for the CDR3: TGCGCCAGCAGCCAAGAACGAGGGCTAGCGTATGAGCAGTTCTTC. This translates into CASSQERGLAYEQFF.

As DNA, the CDR3 is TGTGCCAGCAGTTTAACGGACAGGGCTCAGCCCCAGCATTTT. It yields the protein CASSLTDRAQPQHF. The chain is built from TRBV28 and TRBJ1-5, with 8 bases that match TRBD1. The CDR3 has 14 amino acids. V was pared by 2 bases and J by 6 bases, with 3 bases of the junction left unmatched. The germline V gene has CDR1 MDHEN and CDR2 SYDVKM.

The J gene is TRBJ2-2, the V gene TRBV28; D may be TRBD1 (5 bases). Germline CDR1 and CDR2: MDHEN and SYDVKM. This CDR3 has 13 residues. Trimming cost V 10 bases and J 3 bases, with 12 bases left between them. CDR3 DNA: TGTGCCACCTTCTTCAGGGACACCGGGGAGCTGTTTTTT. This translates into CATFFRDTGELFF.

The chain couples TRBV6-6 to TRBJ1-5, with a possible D match to TRBD1 (6 bases). This CDR3 comprises 15 residues. CDR1 and CDR2 from the germline V gene are MNHNY and SVGAGI (reference sequence). V gave up 2 bases and J gave up 1 base, with 9 bases separating them. The CDR3 is CASSYQGSSNQPQHF. Written as DNA, the CDR3 is TGTGCCAGCAGTTACCAGGGGAGCAGCAATCAGCCCCAGCATTTT.

This clone has more than one count but fewer than ten. Other DNA sequences of this sample code for an identical CDR3. The rearrangement joins TRBV29-1 to TRBJ1-5; maybe TRBD1 (6 bases). Between the trimmed V and J ends, which lost 4 bases and 0 bases, there was a span of 7 bases. The CDR3 has 13 residues. CDR1 is SQVTM, CDR2 ANQGSEA, per germline. Written as DNA, the CDR3 is TGCAGCGTTGGACAGGATAGCAATCAGCCCCAGCATTTT. This translates into CSVGQDSNQPQHF.

The rearrangement joins TRBV7-2 to TRBJ2-7; TRBD1 matches 7 bases. The CDR3 extends over 15 amino acids. After removal of 2 bases from V and 2 bases from J, the junction contained 6 bases not matched to a gene. Germline CDR1 SGHTA, CDR2 FQGNSA. CDR3 in amino acids: CASSLIQGDPYEQYF. As DNA, the CDR3 is TGTGCCAGCAGCTTAATTCAGGGGGACCCCTACGAGCAGTACTTC.

The chain is built from TRBV6-5 and TRBJ1-5; 9 bases match TRBD1. The CDR3 is made up of 14 amino acids. Germline CDR1 and CDR2: MNHEY and SVGAGI. Germline trimming cut 5 bases from V and 7 bases from J; bases unmatched to any gene: 6. The chain's CDR3 is CASSPGQGRQPQHF. The DNA of the CDR3 is TGTGCCAGCAGTCCAGGACAGGGGAGGCAGCCCCAGCATTTT.

This clone was observed a single time. The rearrangement joins TRBV29-1 to TRBJ2-7; TRBD2 might be the D (6 bases). V gave up 4 bases and J gave up 5 bases, with 18 bases separating them. Germline values: CDR1 SQVTM, CDR2 ANQGSEA. The CDR3 contains 14 residues. The CDR3 region is CSVGPTAGLHEQYF. CDR3 nucleotides: TGCAGCGTTGGCCCCACTGCGGGACTCCACGAGCAGTACTTC.

The V call is TRBV5-1, the J call TRBJ1-5, with D uncertain. V lost 0 bases, J lost 5 bases, and 6 bases lay in between. The CDR3 has 13 amino acids. CDR1 and CDR2 (germline): SGHRS, YFSETQ. Written as DNA, the CDR3 is TGCGCCAGCAGCTTGGCCGGGGATCAGCCCCAGCATTTT. Protein: CASSLAGDQPQHF.

V usage is TRBV7-9 and J usage is TRBJ1-6, with D unclear. This CDR3 region has 17 residues. The V end lost 1 base, the J end lost 0 bases, and 10 bases lay between the germline ends. Germline CDR1 SEHNR, CDR2 FQNEAQ (reference sequence). In DNA, the CDR3 is TGTGCCAGCAGCTTAGTCCCTCGGAGCTCCTATAATTCACCCCTCCACTTT. Protein product: CASSLVPRSSYNSPLHF.

The chain carries TRBV13 and TRBJ2-5; 8 bases agree with TRBD2. V gave up 5 bases and J gave up 5 bases; unmatched junction bases: 10. The CDR3 runs to 15 residues. Germline V gene lookup returns CDR1 PRHDT and CDR2 FYEKMQ (reference sequence). The CDR3 DNA follows: TGTGCCAGCAGCCAGTACAGCGGGAGTGGGGAGACCCAGTACTTC. Amino acid sequence: CASSQYSGSGETQYF.

This rearrangement joins TRBV28 to TRBJ1-2, with TRBD1 identical over 8 bases. Trimming took 0 bases from V and 8 from J; bases not matched to a gene: 8. Germline-derived CDR1 and CDR2 are MDHEN and SYDVKM. The CDR3 is made up of 15 amino acids. CDR3 sequence (DNA): TGTGCCAGCAGTTTATGGGACAGGGAAGCTAGCGGCTACACCTTC. It specifies CASSLWDREASGYTF.

The gene calls are TRBV2 and TRBJ2-3, with 7 nucleotides matching TRBD1. The CDR3 is 15 amino acids. The V gene end was trimmed by 4 bases and the J gene end by 5 bases; junction bases not matched to a gene: 9. CDR1 SNHLY and CDR2 FYNNEI come from the germline V gene. Here the CDR3 reads CASSGRGRSVDTQYF. The CDR3 nucleotides read TGTGCCAGCAGTGGAAGGGGGCGGTCAGTAGATACGCAGTATTTT.